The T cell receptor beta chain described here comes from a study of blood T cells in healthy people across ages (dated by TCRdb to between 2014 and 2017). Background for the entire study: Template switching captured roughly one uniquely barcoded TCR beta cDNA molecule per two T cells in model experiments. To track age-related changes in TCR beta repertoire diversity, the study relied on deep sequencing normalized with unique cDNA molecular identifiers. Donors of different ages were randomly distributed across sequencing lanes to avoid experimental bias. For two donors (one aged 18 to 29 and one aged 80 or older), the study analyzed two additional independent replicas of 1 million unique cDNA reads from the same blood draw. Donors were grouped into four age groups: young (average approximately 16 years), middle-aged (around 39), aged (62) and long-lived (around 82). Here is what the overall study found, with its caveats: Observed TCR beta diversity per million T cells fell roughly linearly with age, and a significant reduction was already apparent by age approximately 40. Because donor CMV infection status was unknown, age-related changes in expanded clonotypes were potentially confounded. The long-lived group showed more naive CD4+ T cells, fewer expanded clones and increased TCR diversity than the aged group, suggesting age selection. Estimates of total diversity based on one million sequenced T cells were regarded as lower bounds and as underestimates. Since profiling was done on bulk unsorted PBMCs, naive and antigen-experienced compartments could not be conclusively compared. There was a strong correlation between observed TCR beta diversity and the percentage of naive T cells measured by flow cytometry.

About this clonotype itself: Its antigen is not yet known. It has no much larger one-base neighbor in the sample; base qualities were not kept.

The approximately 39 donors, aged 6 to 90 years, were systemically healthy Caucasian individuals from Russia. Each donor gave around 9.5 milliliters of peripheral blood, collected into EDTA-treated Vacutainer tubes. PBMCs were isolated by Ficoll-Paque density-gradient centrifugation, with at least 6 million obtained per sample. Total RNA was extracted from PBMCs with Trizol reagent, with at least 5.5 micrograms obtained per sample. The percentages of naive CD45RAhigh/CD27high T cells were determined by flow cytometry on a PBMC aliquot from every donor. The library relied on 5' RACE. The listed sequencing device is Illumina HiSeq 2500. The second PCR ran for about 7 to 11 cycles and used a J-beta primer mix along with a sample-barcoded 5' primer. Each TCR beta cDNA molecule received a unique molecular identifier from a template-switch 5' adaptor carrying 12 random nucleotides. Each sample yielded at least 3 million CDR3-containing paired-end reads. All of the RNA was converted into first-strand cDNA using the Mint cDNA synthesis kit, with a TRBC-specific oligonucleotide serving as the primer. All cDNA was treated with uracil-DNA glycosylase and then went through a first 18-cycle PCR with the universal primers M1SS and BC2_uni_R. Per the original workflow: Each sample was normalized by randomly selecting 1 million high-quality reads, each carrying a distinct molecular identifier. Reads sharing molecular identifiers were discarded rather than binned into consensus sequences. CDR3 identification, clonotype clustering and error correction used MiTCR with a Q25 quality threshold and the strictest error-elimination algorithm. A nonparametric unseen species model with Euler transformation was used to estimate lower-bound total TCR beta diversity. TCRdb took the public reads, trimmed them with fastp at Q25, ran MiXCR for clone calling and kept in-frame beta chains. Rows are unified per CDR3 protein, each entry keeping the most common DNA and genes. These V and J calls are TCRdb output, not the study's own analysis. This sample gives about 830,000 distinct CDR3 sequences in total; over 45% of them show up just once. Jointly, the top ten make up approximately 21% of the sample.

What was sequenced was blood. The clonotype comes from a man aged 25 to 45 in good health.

The DNA sequence follows: TGTGCCAGCAGCCATAGGCGGGACACTGGCACCTTC. The resulting protein is CASSHRRDTGTF. The chain is encoded by TRBV13 joined to TRBJ1-2; 6 matching bases give a weak D call of TRBD1. Reading the germline V gene (reference sequence) gives CDR1 PRHDT and CDR2 FYEKMQ. V is pared back by 5 bases and J by 13 bases, with 17 bases lying between the germline termini. The CDR3 covers 12 residues, taking in both the cysteine and the phenylalanine. The only DNA kept is the CDR3, 36 bases in frame from the first base.